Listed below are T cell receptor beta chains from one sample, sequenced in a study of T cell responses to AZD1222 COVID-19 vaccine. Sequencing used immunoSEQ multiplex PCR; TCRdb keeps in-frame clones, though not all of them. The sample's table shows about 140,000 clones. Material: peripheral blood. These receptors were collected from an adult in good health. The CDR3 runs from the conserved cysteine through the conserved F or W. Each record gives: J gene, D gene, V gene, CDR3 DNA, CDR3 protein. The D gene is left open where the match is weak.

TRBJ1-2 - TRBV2 TGTGCCAGCAGTTCCCTGAGTTGGGGCTACACCTTC CASSSLSWGYTF
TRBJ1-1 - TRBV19 TGTGCCAGTAGTCCCAAGGGAGGGAACACTGAAGCTTTCTTT CASSPKGGNTEAFF
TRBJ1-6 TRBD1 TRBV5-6 TGTGCCAGCAGCTTGGCTTACAGGGGGCCCAATTCACCCCTCCACTTT CASSLAYRGPNSPLHF
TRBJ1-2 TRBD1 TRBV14 TGTGCCAGCAGCCGTGACAGGGTACGTGGCTATGGCTACACCTTC CASSRDRVRGYGYTF
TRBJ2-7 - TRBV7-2 TGTGCCAGCAGCGTCACACACAACTCCTACGAGCAGTACTTC CASSVTHNSYEQYF
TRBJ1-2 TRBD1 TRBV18 TGTGCCAGCTCAGCAGCGCTAGACAGGGAGTACGGCTACACCTTC CASSAALDREYGYTF
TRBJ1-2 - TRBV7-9 TGTGCCAGCAGATCCGCCGGGGCACCGTATGGCTACACCTTC CASRSAGAPYGYTF
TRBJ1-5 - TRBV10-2 TGCGCCAGCAGTGGTGGGGACCATCAGCCCCAGCATTTT CASSGGDHQPQHF
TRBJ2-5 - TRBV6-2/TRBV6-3 TGTGCCAGCACCCCCCGGGGGACAGTCCAAGAGACCCAGTACTTC CASTPRGTVQETQYF
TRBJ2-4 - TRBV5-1 TGCGCCAGCAGCTTCGACACTGCGGCATCGGCCATTCAGTACTTC CASSFDTAASAIQYF
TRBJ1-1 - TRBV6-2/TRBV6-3 TGTGCCAGCAGTTATTTTCCGCGCTCCGGGGCGGGTCGGTTTCCCGGGGAAGCTTTCTTT CASSYFPRSGAGRFPGEAFF
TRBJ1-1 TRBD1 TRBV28 TGTGCCAGCAGTCTTTACAGGGGGAGTGGGGCTTTCTTT CASSLYRGSGAFF
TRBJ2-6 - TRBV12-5 TGTGCTAGTGGTCCTCAGTTCTCTGGGGCCAACGTCCTGACTTTC CASGPQFSGANVLTF
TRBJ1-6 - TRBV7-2 TGTGCCAGCAGCTTAGAGTATAATTCACCCCTCCACTTT CASSLEYNSPLHF
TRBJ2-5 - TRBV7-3 TGTGCCAGCAGCCGCGACTTGAAAGAGACCCAGTACTTC CASSRDLKETQYF
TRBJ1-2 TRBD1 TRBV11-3 TGTGCCAGCAGTTCAGGGGGCCGGGACTATGGCTACACCTTC CASSSGGRDYGYTF
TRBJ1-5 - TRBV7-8 TGTGCCAGCTCCCCAACATCGTTGGACGATCAGCCCCAGCATTTT CASSPTSLDDQPQHF
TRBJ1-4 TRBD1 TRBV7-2 TGTGCCAGCAGCATCTGGGGACAGGAAAATGAAAAACTGTTTTTT CASSIWGQENEKLFF
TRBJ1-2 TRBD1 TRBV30 TGTGCCTTACTAAAACCAGGGGGCGACTATGGCTACACCTTC CALLKPGGDYGYTF
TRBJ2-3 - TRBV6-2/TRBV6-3 TGTGCCAGCAGTCCCAGCCGGCACAAGCCTAGCACAGATACGCAGTATTTT CASSPSRHKPSTDTQYF
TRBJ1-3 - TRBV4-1 TGCGCCAGCAGCCAAGCGGATCCAATGCAATACACCATATATTTT CASSQADPMQYTIYF
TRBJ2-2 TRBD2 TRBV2 TGTGCCAGTGGGACTAGCGGGGGGACCCCGAACACCGGGGAGCTGTTTTTT CASGTSGGTPNTGELFF
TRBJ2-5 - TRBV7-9 TGTGCCAGCTTGGGCGGACAAGAGACCCAGTACTTC CASLGGQETQYF